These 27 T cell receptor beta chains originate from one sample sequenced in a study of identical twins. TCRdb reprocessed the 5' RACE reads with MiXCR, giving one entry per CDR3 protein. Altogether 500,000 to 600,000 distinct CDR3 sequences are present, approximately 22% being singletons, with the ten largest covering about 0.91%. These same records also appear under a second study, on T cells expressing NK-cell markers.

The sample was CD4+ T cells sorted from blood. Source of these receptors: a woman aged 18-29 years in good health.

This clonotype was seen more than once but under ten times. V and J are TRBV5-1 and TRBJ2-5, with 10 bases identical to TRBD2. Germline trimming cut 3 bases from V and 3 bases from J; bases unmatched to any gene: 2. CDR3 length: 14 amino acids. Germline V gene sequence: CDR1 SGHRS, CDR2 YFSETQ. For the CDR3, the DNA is TGCGCCAGCAGCTACAGCGGGGGGGAAGAGACCCAGTACTTC. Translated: CASSYSGGEETQYF.

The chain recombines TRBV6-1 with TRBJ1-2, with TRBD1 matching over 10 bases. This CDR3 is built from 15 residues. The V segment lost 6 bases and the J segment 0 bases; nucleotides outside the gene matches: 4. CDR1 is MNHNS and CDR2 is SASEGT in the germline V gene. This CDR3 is CASRATGGANYGYTF. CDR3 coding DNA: TGTGCCAGCAGAGCGACAGGGGGCGCTAACTATGGCTACACCTTC.

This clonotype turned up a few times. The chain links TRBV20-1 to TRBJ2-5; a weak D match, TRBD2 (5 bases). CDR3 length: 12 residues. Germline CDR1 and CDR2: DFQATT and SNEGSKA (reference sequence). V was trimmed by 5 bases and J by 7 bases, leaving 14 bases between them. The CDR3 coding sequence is TGCAGTGCTCCGACTGGGGAGAGGACCCAGTACTTC. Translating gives CSAPTGERTQYF.

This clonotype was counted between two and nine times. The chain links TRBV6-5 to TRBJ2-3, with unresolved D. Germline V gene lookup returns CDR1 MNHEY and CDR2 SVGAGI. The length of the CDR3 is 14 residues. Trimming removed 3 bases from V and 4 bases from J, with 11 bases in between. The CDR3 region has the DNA TGTGCCAGCAGTTATCCCGCTAGTTCAGATACGCAGTATTTT. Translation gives CASSYPASSDTQYF.

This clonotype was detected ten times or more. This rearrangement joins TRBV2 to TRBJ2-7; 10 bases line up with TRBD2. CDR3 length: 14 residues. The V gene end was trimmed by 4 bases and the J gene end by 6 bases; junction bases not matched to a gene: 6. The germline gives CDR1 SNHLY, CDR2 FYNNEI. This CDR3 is CASSVLAGTSEQYF. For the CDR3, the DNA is TGTGCCAGCAGTGTACTAGCGGGGACTTCCGAGCAGTACTTC.

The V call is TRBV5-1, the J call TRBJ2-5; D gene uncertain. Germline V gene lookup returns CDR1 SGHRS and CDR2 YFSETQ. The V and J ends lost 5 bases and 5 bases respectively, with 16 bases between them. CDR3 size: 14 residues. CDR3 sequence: CASSSANFGETQYF. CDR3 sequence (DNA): TGCGCCAGCAGTTCGGCGAACTTTGGGGAGACCCAGTACTTC. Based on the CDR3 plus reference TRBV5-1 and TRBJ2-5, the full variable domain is KAGVTQTPRYLIKTRGQQVTLSCSPISGHRSVSWYQQTPGQGLQFLFEYFSETQRNKGNFPGRFSGRQFSNSRSEMNVSTLELGDSALYLCASSSANFGETQYFGPGTRLLVL.

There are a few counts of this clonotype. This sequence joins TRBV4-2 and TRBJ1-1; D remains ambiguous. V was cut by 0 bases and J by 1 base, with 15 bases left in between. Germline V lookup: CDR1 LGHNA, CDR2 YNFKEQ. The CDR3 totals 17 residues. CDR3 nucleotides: TGTGCCAGCAGCCAAGAAGGCTCCGGGTTACGGAACACTGAAGCTTTCTTT. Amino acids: CASSQEGSGLRNTEAFF.

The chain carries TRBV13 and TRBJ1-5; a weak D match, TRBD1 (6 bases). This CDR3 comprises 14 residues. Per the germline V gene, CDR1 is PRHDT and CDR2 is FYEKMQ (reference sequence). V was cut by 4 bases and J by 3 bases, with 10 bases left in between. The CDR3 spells CASSSQGYNQPQHF. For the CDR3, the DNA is TGTGCCAGCAGCTCCCAGGGGTACAATCAGCCCCAGCATTTT. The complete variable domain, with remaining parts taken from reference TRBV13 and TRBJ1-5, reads AAGVIQSPRHLIKEKRETATLKCYPIPRHDTVYWYQQGPGQDPQFLISFYEKMQSDKGSIPDRFSAQQFSDYHSELNMSSLELGDSALYFCASSSQGYNQPQHFGDGTRLSIL.

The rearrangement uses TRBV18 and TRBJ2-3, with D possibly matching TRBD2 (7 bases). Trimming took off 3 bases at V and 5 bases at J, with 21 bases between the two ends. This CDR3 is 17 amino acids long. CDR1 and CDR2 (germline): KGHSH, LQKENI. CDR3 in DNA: TGTGCCAGCTCACCCCCCTTTGGGGGGGGCAGGGGAGATACGCAGTATTTT. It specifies CASSPPFGGGRGDTQYF.

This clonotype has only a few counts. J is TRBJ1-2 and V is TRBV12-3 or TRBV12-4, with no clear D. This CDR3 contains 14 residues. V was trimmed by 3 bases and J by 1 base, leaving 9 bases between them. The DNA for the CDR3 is TGTGCCAGCAGTTTGGCAGCCTATAACTATGGCTACACCTTC. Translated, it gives CASSLAAYNYGYTF.

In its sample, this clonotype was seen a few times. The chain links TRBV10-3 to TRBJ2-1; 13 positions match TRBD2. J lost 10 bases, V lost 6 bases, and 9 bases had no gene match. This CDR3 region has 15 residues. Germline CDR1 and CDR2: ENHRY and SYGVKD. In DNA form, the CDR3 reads TGTGCCATCAGGCCCCAACTAGCGGGAGGGAAAGAGCAGTTCTTC. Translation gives CAIRPQLAGGKEQFF.

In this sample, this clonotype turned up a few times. DNA for the CDR3: TGTGCCAGCAGTTACAGGGAATACGAGCAGTACTTC. It encodes CASSYREYEQYF. The V call is TRBV3-1, the J call TRBJ2-7; perhaps TRBD1 as D (6 bases). The CDR3 extends over 12 amino acids. The germline CDR1 and CDR2 sequences are LGHDT and YNNKEL (reference sequence). Trimming pared 6 bases from V and 4 bases from J, leaving 10 bases between.

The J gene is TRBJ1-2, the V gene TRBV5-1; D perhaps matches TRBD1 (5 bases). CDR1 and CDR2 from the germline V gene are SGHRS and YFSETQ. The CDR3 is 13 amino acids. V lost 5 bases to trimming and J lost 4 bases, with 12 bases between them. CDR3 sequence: CASSHDSLYGYTF. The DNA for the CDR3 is TGCGCCAGCAGTCACGACAGCCTCTATGGCTACACCTTC.

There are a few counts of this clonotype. CDR3 amino acids: CASSLFGGDNEQFF. The CDR3 coding sequence is TGCGCCAGCAGCTTGTTCGGCGGAGACAATGAGCAGTTCTTC. The J gene is TRBJ2-1, the V gene TRBV5-1; D unresolved. Germline lookup yields CDR1 SGHRS and CDR2 YFSETQ. Trimming left V 1 base short and J 5 bases short, with 10 bases between. The CDR3 is 14 amino acids.

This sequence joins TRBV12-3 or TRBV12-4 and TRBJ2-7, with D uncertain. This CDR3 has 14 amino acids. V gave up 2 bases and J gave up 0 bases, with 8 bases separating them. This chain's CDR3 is CASSLQILSYEQYF. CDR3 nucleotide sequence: TGTGCCAGCAGTTTACAAATCCTCTCCTACGAGCAGTACTTC.

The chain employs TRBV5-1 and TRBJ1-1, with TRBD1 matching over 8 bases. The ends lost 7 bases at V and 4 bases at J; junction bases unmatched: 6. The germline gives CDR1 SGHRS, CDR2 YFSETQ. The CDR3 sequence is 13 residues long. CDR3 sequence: CASGPDRATEAFF. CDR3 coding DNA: TGCGCCAGCGGCCCGGACAGGGCCACTGAAGCTTTCTTT.

CDR3: CASSPFEGLFNEQFF. The CDR3 nucleotides read TGTGCCAGCTCACCCTTCGAGGGACTCTTCAATGAGCAGTTCTTC. The chain employs TRBV18 and TRBJ2-1; D perhaps matches TRBD2 (6 bases). V lost 3 bases and J lost 6, with 15 bases in between. The CDR3 runs 15 residues. CDR1 KGHSH and CDR2 LQKENI come from the germline V gene.

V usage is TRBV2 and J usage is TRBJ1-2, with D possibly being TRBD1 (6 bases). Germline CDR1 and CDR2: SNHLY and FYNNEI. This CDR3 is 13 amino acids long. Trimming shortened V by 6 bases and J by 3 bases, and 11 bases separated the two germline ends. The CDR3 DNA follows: TGTGCCAGCAGGAAGGACAGTGACTATGGCTACACCTTC. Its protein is CASRKDSDYGYTF.

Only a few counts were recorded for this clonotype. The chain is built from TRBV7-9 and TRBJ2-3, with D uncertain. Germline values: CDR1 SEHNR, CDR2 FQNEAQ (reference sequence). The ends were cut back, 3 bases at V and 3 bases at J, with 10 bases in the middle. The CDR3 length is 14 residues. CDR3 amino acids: CASSFPGRTDTQYF. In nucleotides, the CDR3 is TGTGCCAGCAGCTTCCCTGGAAGGACAGATACGCAGTATTTT.

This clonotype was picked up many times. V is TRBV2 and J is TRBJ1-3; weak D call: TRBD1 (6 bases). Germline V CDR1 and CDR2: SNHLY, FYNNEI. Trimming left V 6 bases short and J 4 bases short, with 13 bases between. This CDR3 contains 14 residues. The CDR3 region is CASSAGTPGNTIYF. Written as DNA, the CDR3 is TGTGCCAGCAGCGCAGGGACACCCGGAAACACCATATATTTT.

The CDR3 protein is CASSKLPGTSGNEQYF. The CDR3 nucleotides are TGTGCCAGCAGCAAACTTCCCGGGACTAGCGGGAACGAGCAGTACTTC. V gene TRBV11-2 combines with J gene TRBJ2-7; 13 positions agree with TRBD2. Germline-derived CDR1 and CDR2 are SGHAT and FQNNGV. The CDR3 runs 16 residues. V lost 5 bases and J lost 5; bases outside the gene matches: 9. Using reference TRBV11-2 and TRBJ2-7 for the parts outside the CDR3, the full variable domain is EAGVAQSPRYKIIEKRQSVAFWCNPISGHATLYWYQQILGQGPKLLIQFQNNGVVDDSQLPKDRFSAERLKGVDSTLKIQPAKLEDSAVYLCASSKLPGTSGNEQYFGPGTRLTVT.

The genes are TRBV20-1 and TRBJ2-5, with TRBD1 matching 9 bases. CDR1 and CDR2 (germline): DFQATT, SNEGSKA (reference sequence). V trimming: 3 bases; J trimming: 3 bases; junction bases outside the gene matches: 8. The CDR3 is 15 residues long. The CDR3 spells CSARESGTGKETQYF. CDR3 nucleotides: TGCAGTGCTAGGGAATCCGGGACAGGGAAAGAGACCCAGTACTTC.

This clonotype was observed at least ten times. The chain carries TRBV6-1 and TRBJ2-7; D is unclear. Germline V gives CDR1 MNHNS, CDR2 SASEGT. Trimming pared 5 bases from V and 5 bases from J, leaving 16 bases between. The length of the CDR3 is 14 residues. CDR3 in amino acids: CASSIRKGYDEQYF. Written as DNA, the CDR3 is TGTGCCAGCAGTATTCGGAAGGGATACGACGAGCAGTACTTC.

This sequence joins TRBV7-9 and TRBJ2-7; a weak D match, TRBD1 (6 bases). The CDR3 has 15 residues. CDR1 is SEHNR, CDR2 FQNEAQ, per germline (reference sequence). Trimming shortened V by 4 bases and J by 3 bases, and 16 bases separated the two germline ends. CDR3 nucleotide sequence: TGTGCCAGCAGCTGGGGGCCACAGGCCCACTACGAGCAGTACTTC. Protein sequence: CASSWGPQAHYEQYF.

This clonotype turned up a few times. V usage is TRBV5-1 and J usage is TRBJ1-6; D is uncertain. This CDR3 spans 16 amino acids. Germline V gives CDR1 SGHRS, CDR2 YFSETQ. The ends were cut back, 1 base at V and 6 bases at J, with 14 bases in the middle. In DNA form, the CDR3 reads TGCGCCAGCAGCTTGCTACAGAACGCTGCTAATTCACCCCTCCACTTT. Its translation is CASSLLQNAANSPLHF.

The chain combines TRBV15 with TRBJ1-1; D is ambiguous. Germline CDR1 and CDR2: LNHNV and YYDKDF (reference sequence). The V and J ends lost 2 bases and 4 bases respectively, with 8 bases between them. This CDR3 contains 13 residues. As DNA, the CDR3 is TGTGCCACCAGCAGACACGGCGGCACTGAAGCTTTCTTT. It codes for CATSRHGGTEAFF.

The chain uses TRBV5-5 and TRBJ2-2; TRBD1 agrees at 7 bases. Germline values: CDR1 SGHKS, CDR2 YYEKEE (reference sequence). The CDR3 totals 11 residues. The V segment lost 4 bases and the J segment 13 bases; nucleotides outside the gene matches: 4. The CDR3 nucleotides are TGTGCCAGCAGCGACCACAGGGGGCTGTTTTTT. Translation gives CASSDHRGLFF. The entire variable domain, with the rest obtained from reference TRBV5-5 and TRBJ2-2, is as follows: DAGVTQSPTHLIKTRGQQVTLRCSPISGHKSVSWYQQVLGQGPQFIFQYYEKEERGRGNFPDRFSARQFPNYSSELNVNALLLGDSALYLCASSDHRGLFFGEGSRLTVL.